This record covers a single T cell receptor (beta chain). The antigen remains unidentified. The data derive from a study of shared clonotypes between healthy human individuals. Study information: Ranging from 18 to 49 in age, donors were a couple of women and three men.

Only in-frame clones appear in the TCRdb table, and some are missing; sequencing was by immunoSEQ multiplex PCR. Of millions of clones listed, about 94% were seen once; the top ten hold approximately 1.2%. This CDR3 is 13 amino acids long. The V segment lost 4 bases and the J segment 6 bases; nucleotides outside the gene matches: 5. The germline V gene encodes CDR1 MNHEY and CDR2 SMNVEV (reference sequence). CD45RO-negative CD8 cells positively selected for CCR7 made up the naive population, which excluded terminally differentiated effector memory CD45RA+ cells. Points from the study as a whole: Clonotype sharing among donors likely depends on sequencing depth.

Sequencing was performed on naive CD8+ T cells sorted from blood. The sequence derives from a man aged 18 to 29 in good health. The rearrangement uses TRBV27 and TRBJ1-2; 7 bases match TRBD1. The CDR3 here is CASSSGGSNGYTF. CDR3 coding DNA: TGTGCCAGCAGTTCAGGGGGAAGTAATGGCTACACCTTC.